Listed here is a single T cell receptor beta chain. This clonotype was observed a handful of times. Its binding antigen is unknown. No base qualities exist here, and no much larger clone lies one base off it. According to the study, the label for this sample's treatment or condition signals: allogeneic hematopoietic cell transplantation with graft depleted of TCRalphabeta T cells and CD19 B cells. The transplant recipients were children given TCRalphabeta/CD19-depleted allogeneic hematopoietic cell grafts. This entry comes from a study of T-cell reconstitution after alpha-beta-depleted transplantation in children listed by TCRdb under 2016. Study-level background: Using TCR repertoire profiling, the study followed T-cell immune reconstitution in a quantitative way in children after TCRalphabeta/CD19-depleted allogeneic hematopoietic cell transplantation. Findings and caveats that apply to the study as a whole: In some patients, high TCRbeta diversity at day 60 was attributed to recipient T cells and intrathymic progenitors that had survived conditioning. Apparently early alphabetaT-cell count recovery about two months after transplant reportedly relied on only several hundred rapidly expanded clones derived from non-depleted graft cells. Hyperexpanded clone frequencies declined over subsequent months; after one year, T-cell counts and TCRbeta diversity were mostly attributed to newly produced T cells.

The protocol used for the library was PCR. Sequencing was performed on an Illumina HiSeq 2500. Molecular barcoding was employed in the preparation of TCR libraries, with unique molecular identifiers being used to normalize TCRbeta repertoire quantification. In-frame beta chains were kept once TCRdb had trimmed the public reads at Q25 with fastp and called clones with MiXCR. Rows are combined by CDR3 protein, so each entry shows the most common genes and DNA. The sample includes about 290,000 distinct CDR3 sequences, with around 10% observed a single time. The top ten clonotypes cover just under 7.5% of the sample. Via the germline V gene, CDR1 is SGHTA and CDR2 FQGNSA. V has 0 bases trimmed and J has 2 bases trimmed; junction bases matching no gene number 9. The CDR3 spans 17 residues, from the cysteine through the phenylalanine. CDR3 DNA is the only sequence kept; it has 51 bases, read in frame from the first base.

This material consisted of PBMCs, taken before TCRalphabeta/CD19-depleted stem cell transplant. The source is a boy in the first two years of life with acute myeloid leukemia, due to receive a stem cell transplant. The chain links TRBV7-2 with TRBJ2-5, with 7 middle bases fitting TRBD2. The CDR3: CASSLASGGGSQETQYF. The bases read TGTGCCAGCAGCTTAGCCTCTGGGGGGGGATCACAAGAGACCCAGTACTTC.